These T cell receptor beta chains were read from a single sample in a study of shared clonotypes between healthy human individuals. Profiled with immunoSEQ multiplex PCR; TCRdb holds only in-frame clones, not every one. The data hold about 470,000 clones, with roughly 77% observed a single time. The sample was PBMCs. These receptors all stem from a woman in her thirties or forties in good health. Some clones in this sample may be carry-over from other donors' samples. The CDR3 runs from the conserved cysteine through the conserved F or W. Fields, in order: clone size, V gene, CDR3 length, J gene, D gene, CDR3 protein, CDR3 DNA. D genes are given only for firm matches. Size is omitted from some rows. Given values are once, few, many or a class for expanded clones.

size: once; V: TRBV19; length: 14; J: TRBJ2-7; D: TRBD1; CDR3: CASKRTGNSYEQYF; DNA: TGTGCCAGTAAGCGGACAGGGAACTCCTACGAGCAGTACTTC
size: -; V: TRBV15; length: 14; J: TRBJ2-5; D: -; CDR3: CATSGGAPQETQYF; DNA: TGTGCCACCAGCGGCGGTGCGCCACAAGAGACCCAGTACTTC
size: -; V: TRBV18; length: 13; J: TRBJ2-5; D: -; CDR3: CASSPPYQETQYF; DNA: TGTGCCAGCTCACCCCCCTACCAAGAGACCCAGTACTTC
size: -; V: TRBV5-8; length: 17; J: TRBJ2-1; D: -; CDR3: CASSPRPGQEGYNEQFF; DNA: TGTGCCAGCAGCCCTCGCCCAGGGCAAGAGGGCTACAATGAGCAGTTCTTC
size: -; V: TRBV18; length: 12; J: TRBJ2-3; D: -; CDR3: CASSPLPDTQYF; DNA: TGTGCCAGCTCACCACTTCCAGATACGCAGTATTTT
size: -; V: TRBV30; length: 14; J: TRBJ1-4; D: TRBD1; CDR3: CAREDRTGDEKLFF; DNA: TGTGCCCGGGAGGACCGGACAGGTGATGAAAAACTGTTTTTT
size: -; V: TRBV7-9; length: 15; J: TRBJ1-1; D: TRBD1; CDR3: CASRVGTGVGTEAFF; DNA: TGTGCCAGCAGAGTAGGGACAGGGGTTGGAACTGAAGCTTTCTTT
size: -; V: TRBV27; length: 14; J: TRBJ1-5; D: TRBD1; CDR3: CASSPHRDRGVQHF; DNA: TGTGCCAGCAGTCCCCACCGGGACAGGGGGGTCCAGCATTTT
size: -; V: TRBV4-3; length: 16; J: TRBJ2-7; D: TRBD1; CDR3: CASSQDSTSGGWEQYF; DNA: TGCGCCAGCAGCCAAGACTCCACATCAGGGGGTTGGGAGCAGTACTTC
size: -; V: TRBV25-1; length: 13; J: TRBJ1-2; D: TRBD1; CDR3: CASALGQGGGYTF; DNA: TGTGCCAGCGCGCTTGGACAGGGGGGAGGCTACACCTTC
size: -; V: TRBV29-1; length: 13; J: TRBJ2-7; D: -; CDR3: CSVERTDSYEQYF; DNA: TGCAGCGTTGAGCGGACGGATTCCTACGAGCAGTACTTC
size: few; V: TRBV7-3; length: 15; J: TRBJ2-7; D: TRBD1; CDR3: CASSLVPGTGDEQYF; DNA: TGTGCCAGCAGCTTAGTCCCGGGGACAGGGGACGAGCAGTACTTC
size: -; V: TRBV5-4; length: 16; J: TRBJ2-3; D: -; CDR3: CASSPQLKRSTDTQYF; DNA: TGTGCCAGCAGCCCCCAGCTGAAACGTAGCACAGATACGCAGTATTTT
size: -; V: TRBV2; length: 15; J: TRBJ1-5; D: -; CDR3: CASSASGGRGQPQHF; DNA: TGTGCCAGCAGCGCCTCTGGTGGGAGAGGGCAGCCCCAGCATTTT
size: -; V: TRBV9; length: 13; J: TRBJ1-2; D: TRBD1; CDR3: CASSVRQGIGYTF; DNA: TGTGCCAGCAGCGTCCGACAGGGAATTGGCTACACCTTC
size: -; V: TRBV28; length: 15; J: TRBJ2-7; D: -; CDR3: CASSNSLAAGYEQYF; DNA: TGTGCCAGCAGTAACTCCTTGGCAGCCGGCTACGAGCAGTACTTC
size: -; V: TRBV7-2; length: 17; J: TRBJ1-3; D: TRBD1; CDR3: CASSPQGVSVSGNTIYF; DNA: TGTGCCAGCAGCCCACAGGGGGTCTCGGTTTCTGGAAACACCATATATTTT
size: -; V: TRBV7-2; length: 16; J: TRBJ2-1; D: TRBD2; CDR3: CASSFTVGGWLHEQFF; DNA: TGTGCCAGCAGCTTCACGGTGGGGGGGTGGTTACATGAGCAGTTCTTC
size: -; V: TRBV18; length: 17; J: TRBJ2-1; D: -; CDR3: CASSPIVPSAGRNEQFF; DNA: TGTGCCAGCTCACCAATTGTCCCGTCAGCGGGTCGCAATGAGCAGTTCTTC
size: -; V: TRBV28; length: 12; J: TRBJ2-1; D: -; CDR3: CASSLVGRGQFF; DNA: TGTGCCAGCAGTTTAGTTGGGCGGGGACAGTTCTTC
size: -; V: TRBV28; length: 17; J: TRBJ2-1; D: TRBD2; CDR3: CASSSPRLAGASAEQFF; DNA: TGTGCCAGCAGTTCCCCCCGACTAGCGGGAGCGTCGGCTGAGCAGTTCTTC
size: -; V: TRBV5-1; length: 15; J: TRBJ2-5; D: TRBD1; CDR3: CASSLAGTGQETQYF; DNA: TGCGCCAGCAGCTTGGCCGGGACAGGCCAAGAGACCCAGTACTTC
size: -; V: TRBV19; length: 14; J: TRBJ1-3; D: -; CDR3: CASSLGAAGNTIYF; DNA: TGTGCCAGTTCACTGGGGGCAGCTGGAAACACCATATATTTT
size: -; V: TRBV27; length: 16; J: TRBJ2-1; D: TRBD2; CDR3: CASSDLRAGAYNEQFF; DNA: TGTGCCAGCAGTGACCTAAGAGCGGGAGCCTACAATGAGCAGTTCTTC
size: -; V: TRBV18; length: 16; J: TRBJ2-2; D: TRBD2; CDR3: CASSQGLAGNTGELFF; DNA: TGTGCCAGCTCGCAGGGTCTAGCGGGGAACACCGGGGAGCTGTTTTTT
size: -; V: TRBV5-1; length: 14; J: TRBJ1-1; D: -; CDR3: CASSLVGGGTEAFF; DNA: TGCGCCAGCAGCTTGGTGGGGGGAGGGACTGAAGCTTTCTTT
size: -; V: TRBV5-5; length: 15; J: TRBJ1-1; D: -; CDR3: CASSSIQGGGTEAFF; DNA: TGTGCCAGCAGCTCAATACAGGGTGGTGGTACTGAAGCTTTCTTT
size: -; V: TRBV7-8; length: 18; J: TRBJ2-7; D: TRBD2; CDR3: CASSFRVLRTSGSYEQYF; DNA: TGTGCCAGCAGCTTTCGGGTCCTACGGACTAGCGGGAGCTACGAGCAGTACTTC
size: -; V: TRBV5-4; length: 13; J: TRBJ1-1; D: TRBD1; CDR3: CASSLAGGGEAFF; DNA: TGTGCCAGCAGCTTGGCAGGGGGCGGGGAGGCTTTCTTT
size: -; V: TRBV5-1; length: 13; J: TRBJ2-7; D: -; CDR3: CASSLSQGTEQYF; DNA: TGCGCCAGCAGCTTGTCGCAGGGTACCGAGCAGTACTTC
size: -; V: TRBV28; length: 15; J: TRBJ2-7; D: -; CDR3: CASSLSRTPPGEQYF; DNA: TGTGCCAGCAGTTTAAGCCGGACTCCTCCGGGCGAGCAGTACTTC
size: -; V: TRBV2; length: 15; J: TRBJ2-3; D: -; CDR3: CASRRAAPSTDTQYF; DNA: TGTGCCAGCCGTAGGGCAGCCCCAAGCACAGATACGCAGTATTTT
size: -; V: TRBV11-2; length: 13; J: TRBJ1-1; D: -; CDR3: CASSLETGVDAFF; DNA: TGTGCCAGCAGCTTAGAAACCGGGGTCGACGCTTTCTTT
size: once; V: TRBV28; length: 13; J: TRBJ2-7; D: -; CDR3: CASTPGPTYEQYF; DNA: TGTGCCAGCACCCCGGGACCAACTTACGAGCAGTACTTC
size: once; V: TRBV7-3; length: 14; J: TRBJ2-1; D: -; CDR3: CASSLDGEWNEQFF; DNA: TGTGCCAGCAGCTTAGATGGGGAATGGAATGAGCAGTTCTTC
size: -; V: TRBV15; length: 17; J: TRBJ2-4; D: TRBD1; CDR3: CATSRPGQGQAKNIQYF; DNA: TGTGCCACCAGCAGACCCGGACAGGGGCAAGCCAAAAACATTCAGTACTTC